Reported below is one T cell receptor beta chain. The J segment lost 6 bases and the V segment lost 2 bases, leaving 8 bases of the junction unmatched. Germline V gene data show CDR1 as MNHNS and CDR2 as SASEGT. This CDR3 has 16 amino acids. The data are from a study of PD-1 blockade in classical Hodgkin lymphoma. Repertoires were generated with immunoSEQ multiplex PCR, while TCRdb's copy carries only in-frame clones and drops some. The sample lists roughly 97,000 clones; approximately 88% were seen once. Each and every patient relapsed after autologous stem cell transplantation, and patients got differing brentuximab vedotin exposure.

The source was peripheral blood mononuclear cells (PBMCs), collected at baseline. This chain connects TRBV6-1 to TRBJ1-4, with 8 nucleotides matching TRBD1. The receptor was derived from a human donor with classical Hodgkin lymphoma. CDR3 loop: CASSEPSGTGDEKLFF. The CDR3 DNA is TGTGCCAGCAGTGAACCATCCGGGACAGGAGATGAAAAACTGTTTTTT.